This entry lists 29 T cell receptor beta chains sequenced from one sample in a study of monozygotic twins with inflammatory bowel disease. After re-calling the 5' RACE reads, TCRdb lists one entry per CDR3 protein, DNA absent. The table for this sample gives approximately 330,000 distinct CDR3 sequences. Specimen: blood. All receptors come from a human donor with ulcerative colitis or Crohn's disease, or a healthy co-twin of an affected twin (not recorded which).

The chain links TRBV30 to TRBJ2-5; absent DNA, TCRdb's TRBD1 call cannot be checked. CDR3 length: 15 residues. Germline CDR1 reads GTSNPN; CDR2 reads SVGIG (reference sequence). The CDR3 sequence: CAWSVGLGQRETQYF. The full variable domain, with the rest looked up from reference TRBV30 and TRBJ2-5, is SQTIHQWPATLVQPVGSPLSLECTVEGTSNPNLYWYRQAAGRGLQLLFYSVGIGQISSEVPQNLSASRPQDRQFILSSKKLLLSDSGFYLCAWSVGLGQRETQYFGPGTRLLVL.

The chain uses TRBV7-8 and TRBJ2-7. CDR3 size: 15 residues. Germline values: CDR1 SGHVS, CDR2 FQNEAQ. CDR3 region: CASSFSRHPYYEQYF. Using reference TRBV7-8 and TRBJ2-7 for the parts outside the CDR3, the full variable domain is GAGVSQSPRYKVAKRGQDVALRCDPISGHVSLFWYQQALGQGPEFLTYFQNEAQLDKSGLPSDRFFAERPEGSVSTLKIQRTQQEDSAVYLCASSFSRHPYYEQYFGPGTRLTVT.

The chain joins TRBV27 to TRBJ2-1; checking the TCRdb D call of TRBD2 is not possible without DNA. This CDR3 has 16 residues. The V gene's germline CDR1 is MNHEY and CDR2 SMNVEV (reference sequence). This chain's CDR3 is CASSSRLAGGLNEQFF.

The chain carries TRBV7-9 and TRBJ2-1. The CDR3 is 15 residues long. Per the germline V gene, CDR1 is SEHNR and CDR2 is FQNEAQ (reference sequence). The CDR3 is CASSLVGVSYNEQFF.

J is TRBJ1-5 and V is TRBV6-2 or TRBV6-3; there is no DNA to check the TCRdb D call of TRBD1. The CDR3 contains 13 residues. In germline, CDR1 is MNHEY, CDR2 SVGEGT. CDR3 sequence: CASSRQGAQPQHF.

The V and J genes are TRBV12-3 or TRBV12-4 and TRBJ2-5. The CDR3 contains 13 residues. CDR3 region: CASSFQRVQTQYF.

This chain uses TRBV5-1 with TRBJ2-3; no DNA is available, so the TRBD1 call from TCRdb remains unchecked. Germline V gives CDR1 SGHRS, CDR2 YFSETQ. This CDR3 has 16 amino acids. The CDR3 region is CASSLGSLARTDTQYF.

The genes are TRBV11-1 and TRBJ2-5; with no DNA, the TCRdb D assignment of TRBD2 cannot be verified. The CDR3 length is 18 residues. Germline CDR1 reads SGHAT; CDR2 reads FQDESV (reference sequence). CDR3 amino acids: CASSPERTSGRTQETQYF.

The chain uses TRBV9 and TRBJ2-7; TCRdb's D gene call, TRBD1, goes unchecked for lack of DNA. This CDR3 is built from 14 residues. Germline V gene sequence: CDR1 SGDLS, CDR2 YYNGEE. CDR3 amino acids: CASSARDRGYEQYF.

The chain recombines TRBV11-2 with TRBJ1-2. The length of the CDR3 is 13 residues. Germline CDR1 reads SGHAT; CDR2 reads FQNNGV. CDR3 sequence reads: CASSLNAGYGYTF.

The chain joins TRBV20-1 to TRBJ2-1; the TCRdb call, TRBD1, lacks DNA for checking. The CDR3 loop spans 14 amino acids. Germline V gene data show CDR1 as DFQATT and CDR2 as SNEGSKA (reference sequence). CDR3 loop: CSARVSQGEYEQFF.

The chain uses TRBV20-1 and TRBJ2-7; with no DNA, the TCRdb D assignment of TRBD1 cannot be verified. CDR3 length: 12 amino acids. The germline CDR1 and CDR2 sequences are DFQATT and SNEGSKA (reference sequence). This chain's CDR3 is CSARGAGNEQYF.

The rearrangement uses TRBV6-4 and TRBJ2-3; absent DNA, TCRdb's TRBD1 call cannot be checked. The CDR3 sequence is 15 residues long. The germline gives CDR1 MRHNA, CDR2 SNTAGT. This chain's CDR3 is CASSDSDRVTDTQYF.

The chain combines TRBV10-3 with TRBJ1-2. Germline lookup yields CDR1 ENHRY and CDR2 SYGVKD. This CDR3 is 14 amino acids long. CDR3 loop: CAISDSGLTYGYTF.

The chain has TRBV20-1 and TRBJ2-5; TCRdb outputs TRBD1, but without DNA this stays unchecked. Germline CDR1 reads DFQATT; CDR2 reads SNEGSKA (reference sequence). The CDR3 runs 13 residues. The CDR3 is CSAIAQGPETQYF.

The chain carries TRBV27 and TRBJ2-3; the TCRdb call, TRBD2, lacks DNA for checking. Germline V lookup: CDR1 MNHEY, CDR2 SMNVEV (reference sequence). This CDR3 contains 15 residues. CDR3 in amino acids: CASSPLAGAGDTQYF.

The chain joins TRBV20-1 to TRBJ1-2. This CDR3 region has 14 residues. Germline CDR1 reads DFQATT; CDR2 reads SNEGSKA (reference sequence). The CDR3 sequence: CSARVPAGFRGYTF.

The chain employs TRBV11-2 and TRBJ2-7; the D call of TRBD1 rests on TCRdb alone, since no DNA is present to check it. Germline V gives CDR1 SGHAT, CDR2 FQNNGV. CDR3 size: 15 residues. CDR3 loop: CASSLGGTLQAEQYF. Variable domain in full (rest from reference TRBV11-2 and TRBJ2-7): EAGVAQSPRYKIIEKRQSVAFWCNPISGHATLYWYQQILGQGPKLLIQFQNNGVVDDSQLPKDRFSAERLKGVDSTLKIQPAKLEDSAVYLCASSLGGTLQAEQYFGPGTRLTVT.

The V gene is TRBV5-1, the J gene TRBJ2-4; TCRdb indicates TRBD1, and absent DNA this call remains unverified. Germline values: CDR1 SGHRS, CDR2 YFSETQ. CDR3 length: 14 amino acids. The CDR3 region is CASSLQGAKNMQYF.

This chain joins TRBV5-1 and TRBJ1-4; TCRdb returns TRBD1, unconfirmable since there is no DNA. The V gene's germline CDR1 is SGHRS and CDR2 YFSETQ. The CDR3 is made up of 14 amino acids. CDR3 region: CASSQGGAAEKLFF.

The chain joins TRBV2 to TRBJ2-2; TCRdb's D call, TRBD2, is unchecked because there is no DNA. Germline assignment: CDR1 SNHLY and CDR2 FYNNEI. The length of the CDR3 is 16 residues. The CDR3 spells CASVGLADSNTGELFF.

The V gene is TRBV7-2, the J gene TRBJ2-5; TCRdb's D gene call, TRBD1, goes unchecked for lack of DNA. CDR1 is SGHTA, CDR2 FQGNSA, per germline. The CDR3 covers 14 residues. CDR3 region: CASSLATGGKTQYF.

This chain uses TRBV27 with TRBJ2-2; checking the TCRdb D call of TRBD2 is not possible without DNA. In germline, CDR1 is MNHEY, CDR2 SMNVEV (reference sequence). The CDR3 contains 16 residues. CDR3 protein: CASIRSGPRYTGELFF.

The chain uses TRBV7-9 and TRBJ2-2; TCRdb calls TRBD1, which cannot be checked without DNA. Germline V gene data show CDR1 as SEHNR and CDR2 as FQNEAQ (reference sequence). The CDR3 consists of 16 residues. CDR3 sequence: CASSSRDAANTGELFF. The variable domain in full, with the rest retrieved from reference TRBV7-9 and TRBJ2-2, is DTGVSQNPRHKITKRGQNVTFRCDPISEHNRLYWYRQTLGQGPEFLTYFQNEAQLEKSRLLSDRFSAERPKGSFSTLEIQRTEQGDSAMYLCASSSRDAANTGELFFGEGSRLTVL.

The genes are TRBV5-5 and TRBJ1-2; TCRdb designates TRBD1, a call that cannot be tested without DNA. The CDR3 is 14 residues long. CDR1 SGHKS and CDR2 YYEKEE come from the germline V gene (reference sequence). CDR3: CASSAADRAYGYTF.

The J gene is TRBJ2-1, the V gene TRBV11-2; the TCRdb D gene call, TRBD1, has no DNA to confirm it. This CDR3 is 16 amino acids long. Germline V gene data show CDR1 as SGHAT and CDR2 as FQNNGV. CDR3 in amino acids: CASSLESGQGHNEQFF.

The chain recombines TRBV6-5 with TRBJ2-3; TCRdb selects TRBD2, and the lack of DNA leaves this call unchecked. The CDR3 has 17 residues. Germline V gives CDR1 MNHEY, CDR2 SVGAGI. This CDR3 reads CASSYSGSGGGTDTQYF.

The genes are TRBV6-2 or TRBV6-3 and TRBJ2-1; TCRdb selects TRBD2, and the lack of DNA leaves this call unchecked. This CDR3 is built from 13 residues. Germline values: CDR1 MNHEY, CDR2 SVGEGT. CDR3: CASSQGLVYEQFF.

CDR3 sequence: CSAISPTGRGTEAFF. The chain couples TRBV20-1 to TRBJ1-1; TCRdb names TRBD1, which stays unverified in the absence of DNA. Germline V gene lookup returns CDR1 DFQATT and CDR2 SNEGSKA (reference sequence). This CDR3 is 15 amino acids long.